The 18 T cell receptor beta chains in this list originate from one sample, sequenced in a study of cytomegalovirus exposure and HLA in healthy donors. PCR involved 60 Vbeta and 13 Jbeta primers. Using immunoSEQ multiplex PCR, the repertoire was profiled, and TCRdb retains in-frame clones only, with some absent. The sample lists roughly 150,000 clones, around 82% occurring once. What was sequenced was PBMCs. The receptors here all came from a woman aged 40 to 55 in good health and CMV-seropositive.

Concerning this clone: The junction shows a germline mismatch at one end, possibly a read error. The chain combines TRBV7-9 with TRBJ2-1, with TRBD1 identical over 8 bases. The germline gives CDR1 SEHNR, CDR2 FQNEAQ (reference sequence). The CDR3 extends over 13 amino acids. The CDR3 region has the DNA TGTTCCAGCAGCTTCGGACAGGGAGGAGGCCAGTTCTTC. As protein: CSSSFGQGGGQFF.

This rearrangement joins TRBV5-1 to TRBJ2-5; the match to TRBD2 covers 9 bases. The CDR3 is 13 amino acids. CDR1 is SGHRS, CDR2 YFSETQ, per germline. Losses at the gene ends were 3 bases for V and 4 bases for J; bases not matched to a gene: 1. The CDR3 bases are TGCGCCAGCAGCTCAGCGGGAGGAGAGACCCAGTACTTC. This gives the protein CASSSAGGETQYF.

J is TRBJ1-6 and V is TRBV5-4; 7 bases are shared with TRBD1. The trim removed 1 base at V and 3 bases at J, leaving 7 bases unmatched. The CDR3 is 17 residues long. Per the germline V gene, CDR1 is SGHNT and CDR2 is YYREEE (reference sequence). The CDR3 spells CASSLKGDSLYNSPLHF. In nucleotides, the CDR3 is TGTGCCAGCAGCTTGAAAGGGGACAGCCTCTATAATTCACCCCTCCACTTT.

This clone came up once. The chain couples TRBV10-2 to TRBJ1-5; 7 bases map to TRBD1. Germline V lookup: CDR1 WSHSY, CDR2 SAAADI. There are 15 residues in the CDR3. V lost 0 bases and J lost 6; bases outside the gene matches: 5. The CDR3 reads CASSESRQGRQPQHF. CDR3 sequence (DNA): TGCGCCAGCAGTGAGTCACGACAGGGCCGTCAGCCCCAGCATTTT.

The CDR3 bases are TGTGCCAGCAGCTTGGAAGGGGTGAACACTGAAGCTTTCTTT. Its protein product is CASSLEGVNTEAFF. The rearrangement uses TRBV5-6 and TRBJ1-1; a weak D match, TRBD1 (5 bases). Per the germline V gene, CDR1 is SGHDT and CDR2 is YYEEEE. The CDR3 loop spans 14 amino acids. V was trimmed by 0 bases and J by 0 bases, leaving 6 bases between them.

The rearrangement joins TRBV28 to TRBJ1-2; tentative D call: TRBD1 (6 bases). The V and J ends lost 6 bases and 5 bases respectively, with 16 bases between them. There are 14 residues in the CDR3. Germline V gene lookup returns CDR1 MDHEN and CDR2 SYDVKM. The CDR3: CASSPGGWGYGYTF. DNA of the CDR3: TGTGCCAGCAGCCCGGGGGGCTGGGGGTATGGCTACACCTTC.

CDR3 loop: CASSLGWTGDTEAFF. The CDR3 DNA follows: TGCGCCAGCAGCTTGGGATGGACAGGGGACACTGAAGCTTTCTTT. The chain carries TRBV5-1 and TRBJ1-1; 9 positions match TRBD1. V lost 0 bases to trimming and J lost 3 bases; unmatched junction nucleotides: 3. Germline V CDR1 and CDR2: SGHRS, YFSETQ. The CDR3 is 15 residues long.

This chain links TRBV29-1 with TRBJ1-4; perhaps TRBD1 as D (6 bases). Looked up from germline, CDR1 is SQVTM and CDR2 is ANQGSEA. V was shortened by 6 bases and J by 0 bases, with 11 bases between the two germline ends. This CDR3 is built from 14 residues. The CDR3 DNA follows: TGCAGCGTACAGGGAGGGGCAACTAATGAAAAACTGTTTTTT. As protein: CSVQGGATNEKLFF.

The CDR3 loop is CASRISSSYNEQFF. The CDR3 nucleotides are TGTGCCAGCAGAATTTCGAGCTCCTACAATGAGCAGTTCTTC. This sequence joins TRBV28 and TRBJ2-1, with D uncertain. Per germline, CDR1 MDHEN and CDR2 SYDVKM. The CDR3 runs 14 residues. Trimming removed 6 bases at V and 0 bases at J, with 9 bases between.

To note about this clone: Other DNA sequences of this sample code for an identical CDR3. CDR3 region: CASSGQGGNQPQHF. The CDR3 nucleotides are TGTGCCAGCAGTGGGCAGGGGGGCAATCAGCCCCAGCATTTT. The V and J genes are TRBV6-1 and TRBJ1-5, with 7 bases that match TRBD1. V lost 4 bases to trimming and J lost 2 bases; unmatched junction nucleotides: 2. The CDR3 loop spans 14 amino acids. CDR1 MNHNS and CDR2 SASEGT come from the germline V gene.

The table lists this clone with a few counts. J is TRBJ2-5 and V is TRBV30; possibly TRBD2 for D (5 bases). There are 13 residues in the CDR3. The ends were cut back, 1 base at V and 12 bases at J, with 18 bases in the middle. Germline-derived CDR1 and CDR2 are GTSNPN and SVGIG (reference sequence). CDR3 region: CAWSATDRGIEYF. DNA of the CDR3: TGTGCCTGGAGTGCGACTGACCGGGGAATTGAGTACTTC.

This clone has only one observation. This rearrangement joins TRBV14 to TRBJ2-1; a possible D gene is TRBD2 (6 bases). The germline V gene encodes CDR1 SGHDN and CDR2 FVKESK. V was cut by 3 bases and J by 10 bases, with 16 bases left in between. This CDR3 contains 14 residues. The CDR3 region is CASSHLGVAAEQFF. Written as DNA, the CDR3 is TGTGCCAGCAGCCACCTGGGGGTAGCGGCCGAGCAGTTCTTC.

The chain employs TRBV19 and TRBJ1-1; D gene uncertain. CDR3 size: 14 residues. Trimming left V 3 bases short and J 0 bases short, with 8 bases between. Germline loops: CDR1 LNHDA, CDR2 SQIVND (reference sequence). The CDR3 DNA sequence: TGTGCCAGTAGTATGAGCCGAATGAACACTGAAGCTTTCTTT. It yields the protein CASSMSRMNTEAFF. Full variable domain (outside the CDR3, taken from reference TRBV19 and TRBJ1-1): DGGITQSPKYLFRKEGQNVTLSCEQNLNHDAMYWYRQDPGQGLRLIYYSQIVNDFQKGDIAEGYSVSREKKESFPLTVTSAQKNPTAFYLCASSMSRMNTEAFFGQGTRLTVV.

The rearrangement joins TRBV5-1 to TRBJ2-1, with TRBD2 matching 7 bases. Per germline, CDR1 SGHRS and CDR2 YFSETQ. The CDR3 loop spans 14 amino acids. Losses at the gene ends were 0 bases for V and 9 bases for J; bases not matched to a gene: 6. DNA for the CDR3: TGCGCCAGCAGCTTGGAGTCAGCGGGGAGTGAGCAGTTCTTC. It encodes CASSLESAGSEQFF. The entire variable domain, with the rest obtained from reference TRBV5-1 and TRBJ2-1, is as follows: KAGVTQTPRYLIKTRGQQVTLSCSPISGHRSVSWYQQTPGQGLQFLFEYFSETQRNKGNFPGRFSGRQFSNSRSEMNVSTLELGDSALYLCASSLESAGSEQFFGPGTRLTVL.

In its sample, this clone was seen a few times. J is TRBJ2-5 and V is TRBV18; the match to TRBD1 covers 11 bases. There are 14 residues in the CDR3. CDR1 and CDR2 (germline): KGHSH, LQKENI. Germline trimming cut 3 bases from V and 4 bases from J; bases unmatched to any gene: 1. The CDR3 protein is CASSPGQGGETQYF. In DNA, the CDR3 is TGTGCCAGCTCACCGGGACAGGGGGGAGAGACCCAGTACTTC.

The chain couples TRBV7-9 to TRBJ2-1; D is perhaps TRBD1 (7 bases). The germline V gene encodes CDR1 SEHNR and CDR2 FQNEAQ (reference sequence). V was shortened by 7 bases and J by 6 bases, with 16 bases between the two germline ends. The CDR3 totals 14 residues. CDR3 amino acids: CASTGGSTSNEQFF. The CDR3 bases are TGTGCCAGCACAGGGGGGAGCACAAGCAATGAGCAGTTCTTC. The entire variable domain, with the rest obtained from reference TRBV7-9 and TRBJ2-1, is as follows: DTGVSQNPRHKITKRGQNVTFRCDPISEHNRLYWYRQTLGQGPEFLTYFQNEAQLEKSRLLSDRFSAERPKGSFSTLEIQRTEQGDSAMYLCASTGGSTSNEQFFGPGTRLTVL.

Ten or more counts support this clone. This chain joins TRBV7-9 and TRBJ1-2; TRBD1 matches 8 bases. The CDR3 runs to 14 residues. CDR1 is SEHNR and CDR2 is FQNEAQ in the germline V gene (reference sequence). The junction had 9 bases not matched to a gene; V was cut back by 4 bases and J by 8 bases. CDR3: CASSYGQGGLGYTF. The DNA for the CDR3 is TGTGCCAGCAGCTACGGACAGGGTGGTCTCGGCTACACCTTC.

The chain employs TRBV7-9 and TRBJ2-7, with TRBD2 identical over 11 bases. Losses at the gene ends were 4 bases for V and 2 bases for J; bases not matched to a gene: 4. This CDR3 is 15 amino acids long. Per germline, CDR1 SEHNR and CDR2 FQNEAQ (reference sequence). The CDR3 sequence is CASSWTSGQPYEQYF. As DNA, the CDR3 is TGTGCCAGCAGCTGGACTAGCGGGCAACCCTACGAGCAGTACTTC.